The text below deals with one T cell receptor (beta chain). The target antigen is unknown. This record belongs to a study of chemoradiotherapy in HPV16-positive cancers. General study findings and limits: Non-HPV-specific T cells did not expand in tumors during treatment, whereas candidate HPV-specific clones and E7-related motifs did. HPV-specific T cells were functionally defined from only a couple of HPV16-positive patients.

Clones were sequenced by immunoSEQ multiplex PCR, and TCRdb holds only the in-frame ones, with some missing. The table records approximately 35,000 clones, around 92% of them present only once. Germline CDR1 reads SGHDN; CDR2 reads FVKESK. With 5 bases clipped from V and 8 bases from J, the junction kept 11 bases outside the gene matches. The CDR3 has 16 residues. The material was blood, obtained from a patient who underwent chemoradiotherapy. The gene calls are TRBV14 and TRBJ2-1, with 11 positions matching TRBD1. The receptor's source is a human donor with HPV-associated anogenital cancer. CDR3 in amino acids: CASSDTRDRGLHEQFF. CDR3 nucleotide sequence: TGTGCCAGCAGCGACACTCGGGACAGGGGGTTACATGAGCAGTTCTTC.